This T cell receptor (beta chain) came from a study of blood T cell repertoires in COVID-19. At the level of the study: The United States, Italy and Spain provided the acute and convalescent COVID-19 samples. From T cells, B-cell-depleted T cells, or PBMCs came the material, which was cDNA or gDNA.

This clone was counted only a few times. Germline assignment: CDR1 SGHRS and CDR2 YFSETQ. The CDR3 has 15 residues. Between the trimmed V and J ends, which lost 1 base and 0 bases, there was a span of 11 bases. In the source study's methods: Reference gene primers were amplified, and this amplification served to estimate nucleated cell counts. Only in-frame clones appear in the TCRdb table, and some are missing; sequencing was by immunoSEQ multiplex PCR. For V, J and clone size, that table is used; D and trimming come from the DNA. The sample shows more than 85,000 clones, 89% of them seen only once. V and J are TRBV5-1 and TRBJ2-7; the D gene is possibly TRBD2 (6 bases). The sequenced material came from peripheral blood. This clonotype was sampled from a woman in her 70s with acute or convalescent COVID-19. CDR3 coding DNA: TGCGCCAGCAGCTTGAATAGCGGAAGCTCCTACGAGCAGTACTTC. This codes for CASSLNSGSSYEQYF.